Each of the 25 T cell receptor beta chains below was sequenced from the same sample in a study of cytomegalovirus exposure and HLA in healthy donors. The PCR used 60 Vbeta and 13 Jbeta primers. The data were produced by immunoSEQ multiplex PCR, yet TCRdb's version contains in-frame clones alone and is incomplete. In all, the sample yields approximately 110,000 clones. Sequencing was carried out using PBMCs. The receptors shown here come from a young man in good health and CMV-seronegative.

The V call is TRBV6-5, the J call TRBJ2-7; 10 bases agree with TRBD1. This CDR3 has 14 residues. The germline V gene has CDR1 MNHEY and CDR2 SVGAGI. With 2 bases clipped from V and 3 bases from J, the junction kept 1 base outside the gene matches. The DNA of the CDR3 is TGTGCCAGCAGTTACGGACAGGGGGTCTACGAGCAGTACTTC. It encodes CASSYGQGVYEQYF.

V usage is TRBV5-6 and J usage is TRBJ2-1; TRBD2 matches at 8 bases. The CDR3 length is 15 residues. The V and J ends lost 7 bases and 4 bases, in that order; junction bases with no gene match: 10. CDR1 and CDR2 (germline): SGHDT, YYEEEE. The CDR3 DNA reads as TGTGCCAGCCGAGAGGGCGGGGGGAGGTACAATGAGCAGTTCTTC. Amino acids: CASREGGGRYNEQFF.

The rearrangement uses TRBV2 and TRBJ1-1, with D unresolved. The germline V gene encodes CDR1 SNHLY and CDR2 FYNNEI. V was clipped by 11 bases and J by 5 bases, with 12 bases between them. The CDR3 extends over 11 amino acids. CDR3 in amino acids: CAWRTGTEAFF. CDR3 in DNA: TGTGCCTGGCGGACGGGGACTGAAGCTTTCTTT. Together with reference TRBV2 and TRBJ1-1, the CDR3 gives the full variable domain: EPEVTQTPSHQVTQMGQEVILRCVPISNHLYFYWYRQILGQKVEFLVSFYNNEISEKSEIFDDQFSVERPDGSNFTLKIRSTKLEDSAMYFCAWRTGTEAFFGQGTRLTVV.

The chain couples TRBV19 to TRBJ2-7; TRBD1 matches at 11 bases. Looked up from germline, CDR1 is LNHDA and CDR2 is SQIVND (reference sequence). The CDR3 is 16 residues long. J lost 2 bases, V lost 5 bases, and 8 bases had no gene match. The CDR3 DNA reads TGTGCCAGTAGTCTCTCCGGGACAGGGGGGACCTACGAGCAGTACTTC. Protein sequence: CASSLSGTGGTYEQYF. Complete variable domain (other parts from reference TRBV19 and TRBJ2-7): DGGITQSPKYLFRKEGQNVTLSCEQNLNHDAMYWYRQDPGQGLRLIYYSQIVNDFQKGDIAEGYSVSREKKESFPLTVTSAQKNPTAFYLCASSLSGTGGTYEQYFGPGTRLTVT.

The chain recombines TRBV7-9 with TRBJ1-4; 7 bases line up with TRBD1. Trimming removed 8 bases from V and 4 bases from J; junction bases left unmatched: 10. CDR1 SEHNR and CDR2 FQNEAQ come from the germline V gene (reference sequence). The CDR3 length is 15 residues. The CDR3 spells CASRPPGTVNEKLFF. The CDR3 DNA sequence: TGTGCCAGCCGACCCCCAGGGACAGTTAATGAAAAACTGTTTTTT. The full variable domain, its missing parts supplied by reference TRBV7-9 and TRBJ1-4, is DTGVSQNPRHKITKRGQNVTFRCDPISEHNRLYWYRQTLGQGPEFLTYFQNEAQLEKSRLLSDRFSAERPKGSFSTLEIQRTEQGDSAMYLCASRPPGTVNEKLFFGSGTQLSVL.

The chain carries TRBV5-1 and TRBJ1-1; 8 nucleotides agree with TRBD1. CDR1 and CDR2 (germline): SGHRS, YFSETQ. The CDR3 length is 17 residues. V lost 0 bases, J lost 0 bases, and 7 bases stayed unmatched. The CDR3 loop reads CASSLGTGYSLNTEAFF. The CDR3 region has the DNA TGCGCCAGCAGCTTGGGGACAGGGTACTCGTTGAACACTGAAGCTTTCTTT. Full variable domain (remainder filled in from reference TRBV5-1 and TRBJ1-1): KAGVTQTPRYLIKTRGQQVTLSCSPISGHRSVSWYQQTPGQGLQFLFEYFSETQRNKGNFPGRFSGRQFSNSRSEMNVSTLELGDSALYLCASSLGTGYSLNTEAFFGQGTRLTVV.

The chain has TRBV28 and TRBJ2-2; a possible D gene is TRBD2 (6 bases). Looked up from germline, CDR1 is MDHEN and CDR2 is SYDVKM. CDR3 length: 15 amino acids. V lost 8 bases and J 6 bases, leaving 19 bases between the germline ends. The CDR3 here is CASRRSGVAPGELFF. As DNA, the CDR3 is TGTGCCAGCCGCAGGTCGGGAGTCGCTCCCGGGGAGCTGTTTTTT.

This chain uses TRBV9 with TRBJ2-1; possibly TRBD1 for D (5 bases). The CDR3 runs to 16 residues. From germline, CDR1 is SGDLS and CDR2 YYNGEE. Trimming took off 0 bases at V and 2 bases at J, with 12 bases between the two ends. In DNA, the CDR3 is TGTGCCAGCAGCGTAGATTGGGGCCGCGCCTACAATGAGCAGTTCTTC. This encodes CASSVDWGRAYNEQFF.

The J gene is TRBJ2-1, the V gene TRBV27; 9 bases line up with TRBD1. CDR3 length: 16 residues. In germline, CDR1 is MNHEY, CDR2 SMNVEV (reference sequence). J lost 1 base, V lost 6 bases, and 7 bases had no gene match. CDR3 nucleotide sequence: TGTGCCAGCAGGCCCGGACAGGGGCGTTCCTACAATGAGCAGTTCTTC. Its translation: CASRPGQGRSYNEQFF.

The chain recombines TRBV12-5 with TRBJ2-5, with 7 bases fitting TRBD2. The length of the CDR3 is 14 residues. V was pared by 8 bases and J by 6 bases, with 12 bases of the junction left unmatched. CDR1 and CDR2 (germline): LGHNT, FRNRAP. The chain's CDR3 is CASRDAGDTKTQYF. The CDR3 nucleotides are TGTGCTAGTCGCGACGCGGGAGATACGAAGACCCAGTACTTC.

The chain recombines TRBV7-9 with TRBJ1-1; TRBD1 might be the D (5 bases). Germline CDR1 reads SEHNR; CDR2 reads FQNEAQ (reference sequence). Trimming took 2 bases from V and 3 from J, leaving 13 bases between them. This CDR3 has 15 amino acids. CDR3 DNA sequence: TGTGCCAGCAGCTTAAGTCGACAGAGAGACACTGAAGCTTTCTTT. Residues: CASSLSRQRDTEAFF. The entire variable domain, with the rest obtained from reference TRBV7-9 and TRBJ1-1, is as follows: DTGVSQNPRHKITKRGQNVTFRCDPISEHNRLYWYRQTLGQGPEFLTYFQNEAQLEKSRLLSDRFSAERPKGSFSTLEIQRTEQGDSAMYLCASSLSRQRDTEAFFGQGTRLTVV.

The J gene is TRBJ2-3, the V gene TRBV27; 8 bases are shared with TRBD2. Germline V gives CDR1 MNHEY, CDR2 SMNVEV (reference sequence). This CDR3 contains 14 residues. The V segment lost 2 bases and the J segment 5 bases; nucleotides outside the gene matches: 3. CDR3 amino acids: CASSLGLARDTQYF. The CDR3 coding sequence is TGTGCCAGCAGTTTAGGACTAGCACGAGATACGCAGTATTTT.

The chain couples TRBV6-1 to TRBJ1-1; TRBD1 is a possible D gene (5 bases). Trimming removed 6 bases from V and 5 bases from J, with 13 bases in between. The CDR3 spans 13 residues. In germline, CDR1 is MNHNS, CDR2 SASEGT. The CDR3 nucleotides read TGTGCCAGCAGCTGGGGGGGGAGTACTGAAGCTTTCTTT. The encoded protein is CASSWGGSTEAFF.

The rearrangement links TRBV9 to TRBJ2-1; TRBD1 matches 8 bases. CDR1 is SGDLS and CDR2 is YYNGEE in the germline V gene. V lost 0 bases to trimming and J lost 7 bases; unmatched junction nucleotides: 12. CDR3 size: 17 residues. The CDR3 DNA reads TGTGCCAGCAGCGTAGCGTCCCGAGGACAGGGTAAGAATGAGCAGTTCTTC. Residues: CASSVASRGQGKNEQFF.

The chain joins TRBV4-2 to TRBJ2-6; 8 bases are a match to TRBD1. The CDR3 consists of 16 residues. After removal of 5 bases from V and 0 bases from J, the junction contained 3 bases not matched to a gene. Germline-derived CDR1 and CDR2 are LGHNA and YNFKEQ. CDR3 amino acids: CASSFGTGSGANVLTF. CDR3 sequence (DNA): TGTGCCAGCAGCTTTGGGACAGGCTCTGGGGCCAACGTCCTGACTTTC.

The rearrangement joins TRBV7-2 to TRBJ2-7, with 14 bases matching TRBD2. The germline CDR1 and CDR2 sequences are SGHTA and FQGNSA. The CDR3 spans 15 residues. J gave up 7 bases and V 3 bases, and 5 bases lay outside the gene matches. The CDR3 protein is CASSLGLAGAEEQYF. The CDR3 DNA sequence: TGTGCCAGCAGCTTGGGACTAGCGGGAGCTGAAGAGCAGTACTTC.

CDR3 amino acids: CASSLAGTGEKLFF. The CDR3 bases are TGCGCCAGCAGCTTGGCCGGGACAGGGGAAAAACTGTTTTTT. The rearrangement links TRBV5-1 to TRBJ1-4; 9 bases are a match to TRBD1. The length of the CDR3 is 14 residues. With 0 bases clipped from V and 8 bases from J, the junction kept 2 bases outside the gene matches. CDR1 and CDR2 (germline): SGHRS, YFSETQ.

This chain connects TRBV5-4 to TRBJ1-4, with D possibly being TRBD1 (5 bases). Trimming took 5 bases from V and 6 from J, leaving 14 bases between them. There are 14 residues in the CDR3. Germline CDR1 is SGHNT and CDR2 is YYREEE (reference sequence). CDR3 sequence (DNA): TGTGCCAGCAGTCCCCGCGGGGGGGATGAAAAACTGTTTTTT. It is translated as CASSPRGGDEKLFF.

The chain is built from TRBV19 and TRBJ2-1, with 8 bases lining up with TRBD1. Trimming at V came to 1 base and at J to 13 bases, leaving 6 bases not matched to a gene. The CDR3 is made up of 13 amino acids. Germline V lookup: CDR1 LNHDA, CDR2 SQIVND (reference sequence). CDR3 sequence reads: CASSIVGGQVQFF. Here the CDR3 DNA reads TGTGCCAGTAGTATAGTGGGGGGACAGGTACAGTTCTTC. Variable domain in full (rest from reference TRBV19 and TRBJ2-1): DGGITQSPKYLFRKEGQNVTLSCEQNLNHDAMYWYRQDPGQGLRLIYYSQIVNDFQKGDIAEGYSVSREKKESFPLTVTSAQKNPTAFYLCASSIVGGQVQFFGPGTRLTVL.

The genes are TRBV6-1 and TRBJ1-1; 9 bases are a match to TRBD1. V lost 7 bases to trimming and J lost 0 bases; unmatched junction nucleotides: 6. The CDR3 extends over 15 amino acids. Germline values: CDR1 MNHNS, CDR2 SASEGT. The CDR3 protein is CASNLGQGLNTEAFF. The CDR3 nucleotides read TGTGCCAGCAATCTCGGACAGGGGCTGAACACTGAAGCTTTCTTT.

Here the CDR3 DNA reads TGTGCCTGGGCGGGACAGGGGGCTGCCGGAAACACCATATATTTT. Translating gives CAWAGQGAAGNTIYF. The chain couples TRBV30 to TRBJ1-3; 12 bases are shared with TRBD1. The junction had 6 bases not matched to a gene; V was cut back by 5 bases and J by 4 bases. Looked up from germline, CDR1 is GTSNPN and CDR2 is SVGIG (reference sequence). This CDR3 is 15 amino acids long.

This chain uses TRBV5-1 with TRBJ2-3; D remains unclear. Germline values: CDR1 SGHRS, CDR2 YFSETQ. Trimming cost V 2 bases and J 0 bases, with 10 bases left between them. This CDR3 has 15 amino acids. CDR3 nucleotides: TGCGCCAGCAGCTTTACAACGTCGAGCACAGATACGCAGTATTTT. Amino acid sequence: CASSFTTSSTDTQYF.

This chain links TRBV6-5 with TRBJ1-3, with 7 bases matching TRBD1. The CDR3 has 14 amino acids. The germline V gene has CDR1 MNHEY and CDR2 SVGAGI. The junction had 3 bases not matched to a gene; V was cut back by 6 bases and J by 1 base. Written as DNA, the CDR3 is TGTGCCAGCAGACGGACAGGATCTGGAAACACCATATATTTT. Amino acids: CASRRTGSGNTIYF.

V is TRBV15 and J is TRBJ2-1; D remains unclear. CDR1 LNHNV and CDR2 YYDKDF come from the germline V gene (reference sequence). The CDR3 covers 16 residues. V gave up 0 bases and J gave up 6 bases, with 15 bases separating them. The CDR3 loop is CATSRDRSSLGNEQFF. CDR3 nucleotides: TGTGCCACCAGCAGAGATCGGTCTAGTCTCGGCAATGAGCAGTTCTTC.

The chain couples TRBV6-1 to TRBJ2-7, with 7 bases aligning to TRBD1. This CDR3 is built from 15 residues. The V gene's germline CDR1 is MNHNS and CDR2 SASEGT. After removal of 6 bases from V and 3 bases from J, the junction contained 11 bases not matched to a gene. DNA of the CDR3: TGTGCCAGCAGAAACCTAGGGGGACAGAGCTACGAGCAGTACTTC. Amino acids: CASRNLGGQSYEQYF.